A selection of T cell receptor beta chains follows, all from one sample in a study of Tregs in tolerant kidney transplant recipients. Repertoires were generated with immunoSEQ multiplex PCR, while TCRdb's copy carries only in-frame clones and drops some. The top ten hold 11% of the sample, which has about 72,000 clones, roughly 92% seen once. The sequencing here drew on CD8+ T cells from blood, taken before the transplant. These receptor sequences come from a human donor who received a combined kidney and bone marrow transplant. Each CDR3 is given with its conserved first and last residue. The D gene is left open where the match is weak. Only some rows state a clone size, as once, few, many or a class for expanded clones.

J | V | size | D | DNA | CDR3
TRBJ2-1 | TRBV4-3 | NA | TRBD2 | TGCGCCAGCAGCCAAGGGGGTCTAGCGGGAGTTTGGGGATCCTACAATGAGCAGTTCTTC | CASSQGGLAGVWGSYNEQFF
TRBJ2-1 | TRBV9 | NA | TRBD1 | TGTGCCAGCAGCGAGAGGGGGCTCGGAGATGAGCAGTTCTTC | CASSERGLGDEQFF
TRBJ1-6 | TRBV4-1 | NA | NA | TGCGCCAGCAGCCAAGAAAGAGGGTCCGGGACAAAAAACTCCCCCCTCCACTTT | CASSQERGSGTKNSPLHF
TRBJ1-4 | TRBV5-4 | NA | NA | TGCGCCAGCAGCCAAAGTACAGGTCTAAATGAAAAACTGTTTTTT | CASSQSTGLNEKLFF
TRBJ1-1 | TRBV19 | NA | TRBD1 | TGTGCCAGTAGTATAGCGGAGGGGACAGGGCCAAGAGTTAACACTGAAGCTTTCTTT | CASSIAEGTGPRVNTEAFF
TRBJ2-1 | TRBV2 | NA | TRBD2 | TGTGCCAGCAGTGGGACTAGCCCCGACAATGAGCAGTTCTTC | CASSGTSPDNEQFF
TRBJ2-1 | TRBV29-1 | NA | NA | TGCAGCGTTCCGGGGGTAAATGAGCAGTTCTTC | CSVPGVNEQFF
TRBJ1-2 | TRBV7-9 | NA | NA | TGTGCCAGCAGCTTAGGTATTCCGGGACTTAACTATGGCTACACCTTC | CASSLGIPGLNYGYTF
TRBJ2-7 | TRBV5-6 | NA | NA | TGTGCCAGCAGCTTGTCTGGCGGCGTAAACTACGAGCAGTACTTC | CASSLSGGVNYEQYF
TRBJ2-5 | TRBV4-1 | NA | NA | TGCGCCAGCAGCCAAGAGGGCAGGGGTTACGAGACCCAGTACTTC | CASSQEGRGYETQYF
TRBJ1-5 | TRBV5-5 | NA | NA | TGTGCCAGCAGCGGAACCCTGGGGCGCAATCAGCCCCAGCATTTT | CASSGTLGRNQPQHF
TRBJ2-1 | TRBV27 | NA | TRBD1 | TGTGCCAGCGTGCCGGGACAGAGCAATGAGCAGTTCTTC | CASVPGQSNEQFF
TRBJ2-7 | TRBV7-6 | NA | NA | TGTGCCAGCAGCTTAGGTTCTCCTTACGAGCAGTACTTC | CASSLGSPYEQYF
TRBJ1-2 | TRBV5-6 | once | TRBD1 | TGTGCCAGCAGCTTGGGGGATACAGGGGGCTTCTATGGCTACACCTTC | CASSLGDTGGFYGYTF
TRBJ1-1 | TRBV4-3 | few | TRBD1 | TGCGCCAGCAGCGCCCAGACAGGGAGCACTGAAGCTTTCTTT | CASSAQTGSTEAFF
TRBJ1-1 | TRBV7-6 | once | TRBD1 | TGTGCCAGCAGCGATGGACAGGGGGCGCGGGACACTGAAGCTTTCTTT | CASSDGQGARDTEAFF
TRBJ2-3 | TRBV30 | NA | TRBD2 | TGTGCCTGGAGTGGGGGCGGGGGGGCCGCAGATACGCAGTATTTT | CAWSGGGGAADTQYF
TRBJ2-7 | TRBV19 | NA | TRBD1 | TGTGCCAGTAGGGCAGGGACAGGCGCCTACGAGCAGTACTTC | CASRAGTGAYEQYF
TRBJ2-7 | TRBV27 | NA | TRBD2 | TGTGCCAGCAGTTTCGGACTAGCGGATCCACCCGAGCAGTACTTC | CASSFGLADPPEQYF
TRBJ1-1 | TRBV19 | NA | TRBD1 | TGTGCCAGTACGCTGACAGGGGGTCCGAACACTGAAGCTTTCTTT | CASTLTGGPNTEAFF
TRBJ2-7 | TRBV13 | NA | TRBD2 | TGTGCCAGCAGCTCGGGACTAGCGTACGAGCAGTACTTC | CASSSGLAYEQYF
TRBJ2-7 | TRBV27 | NA | NA | TGTGCCAGCAGTCCCCACCCGGGGGGCGGGTGGACTCCCTACGAGCAGTACTTC | CASSPHPGGGWTPYEQYF
TRBJ1-2 | TRBV4-1 | NA | NA | TGCGCCAGCAGCCAAGATATGGCGGGGTTTGGTGGCTACACCTTC | CASSQDMAGFGGYTF
TRBJ2-7 | TRBV7-6 | NA | TRBD2 | TGTGCCAGCAGCTTAGAGCTAGCGGGAGCCGAGCAGTACTTC | CASSLELAGAEQYF
TRBJ2-7 | TRBV7-3 | NA | NA | TGTGCCAGCAGCTTACGGTCGGGGACTCCCTACGAGCAGTACTTC | CASSLRSGTPYEQYF
TRBJ1-2 | TRBV29-1 | NA | NA | TGCAGCGTTAACTTCGGGACACCGTATGGCTACACCTTC | CSVNFGTPYGYTF
TRBJ1-3 | TRBV20-1 | NA | NA | TGCAGTGCTCCTTCTGGAAACACCATATATTTT | CSAPSGNTIYF
TRBJ2-7 | TRBV4-2 | NA | TRBD2 | TGTGCCAGCAGCCTTCAGGCTAGCGGGGGGGCCGAGCAGTACTTC | CASSLQASGGAEQYF